This is a list of T cell receptor beta chains from one sample in a study of blood T cell repertoires in COVID-19. This table comes from immunoSEQ multiplex PCR, and its TCRdb copy is limited to in-frame clones, with some not included. The sample yields tens of thousands of clones, 85% to 90% seen once. The sequencing input was peripheral blood. Every receptor here comes from a woman aged 55-69 years with active COVID-19. The CDR3 runs from the conserved cysteine through the conserved F or W. D genes are given only for firm matches. Size is omitted from some rows. Given values are once, few, many or a class for expanded clones.

.,.,TRBJ1-4,TRBV19,CASSSGSGTNEKLFF,TGTGCCAGTAGTTCGGGTAGTGGTACTAATGAAAAACTGTTTTTT
.,.,TRBJ1-6,TRBV18,CASSPIRERGSPLHF,TGTGCCAGCTCACCAATAAGGGAACGGGGTTCACCCCTCCACTTT
.,.,TRBJ1-1,TRBV5-1,CASARPGNTEAFF,TGCGCCAGCGCTCGTCCGGGGAACACTGAAGCTTTCTTT
TRBD2,.,TRBJ2-1,TRBV4-1,CASSQGVAGVDEQFF,TGCGCCAGCAGCCAAGGGGTAGCGGGGGTCGATGAGCAGTTCTTC
.,.,TRBJ1-4,TRBV5-6,CASSQAGAEKLFF,TGTGCCAGCAGCCAGGCAGGGGCTGAAAAACTGTTTTTT
TRBD1,.,TRBJ1-2,TRBV7-9,CASGIDGTGAGYGYTF,TGTGCCAGCGGAATAGATGGGACAGGGGCTGGCTATGGCTACACCTTC
.,.,TRBJ1-3,TRBV2,CASKAGLPSSGNTIYF,TGTGCCAGCAAAGCGGGACTACCGAGCTCTGGAAACACCATATATTTT
TRBD1,.,TRBJ1-2,TRBV5-1,CASSLVQGAGGYTF,TGCGCCAGCAGCTTGGTACAGGGGGCAGGAGGCTACACCTTC
.,few,TRBJ1-2,TRBV7-8,CASSLRTALSYGYTF,TGTGCCAGCAGCTTACGGACAGCCCTATCCTATGGCTACACCTTC
.,.,TRBJ2-7,TRBV5-1,CASSLMGGNSYEQYF,TGCGCCAGCAGCTTGATGGGGGGTAACTCCTACGAGCAGTACTTC
TRBD1,once,TRBJ1-1,TRBV10-3,CAIRMGQVNTEAFF,TGTGCCATCAGAATGGGACAGGTGAACACTGAAGCTTTCTTT
.,.,TRBJ1-6,TRBV27,CASSFQGGSPLHF,TGTGCCAGCAGTTTTCAGGGTGGCTCACCCCTCCACTTT
.,.,TRBJ1-5,TRBV19,CASSIEYSNQPQHF,TGTGCCAGTAGTATCGAGTATAGCAATCAGCCCCAGCATTTT
.,.,TRBJ2-3,TRBV6-2/TRBV6-3,CASSPRLGADTQYF,TGTGCCAGCAGTCCCCGACTAGGCGCAGATACGCAGTATTTT
.,.,TRBJ1-3,TRBV3-1/TRBV3-2,CASSQDHPNSGNTIYF,TGTGCCAGCAGCCAAGACCATCCCAACTCTGGAAACACCATATATTTT
TRBD2,.,TRBJ2-5,TRBV2,CASTPELAGIKETQYF,TGTGCCAGCACTCCCGAACTAGCGGGGATAAAAGAGACCCAGTACTTC
.,.,TRBJ1-6,TRBV6-5,CASSYSTGEALHF,TGTGCCAGCAGTTACTCGACCGGGGAGGCCCTCCACTTT
.,.,TRBJ1-1,TRBV3-1/TRBV3-2,CASSQVFSGGAFF,TGTGCCAGCAGCCAAGTGTTCTCAGGAGGAGCTTTCTTT
.,.,TRBJ2-2,TRBV5-1,CASRPGANTGELFF,TGCGCCAGCAGGCCAGGGGCTAACACCGGGGAGCTGTTTTTT
TRBD1,.,TRBJ1-1,TRBV27,CASRLGQGAKNTEAFF,TGTGCCAGCAGGCTCGGACAGGGGGCAAAGAACACTGAAGCTTTCTTT
.,.,TRBJ2-7,TRBV29-1,CSVTVSSYEQYF,TGCAGCGTAACGGTGAGCTCCTACGAGCAGTACTTC
.,.,TRBJ2-1,TRBV6-5,CASSPSLYNEQFF,TGTGCCAGCAGCCCCTCTCTCTACAATGAGCAGTTCTTC
.,.,TRBJ1-5,TRBV7-2,CASSTRQGNQPQHF,TGTGCCAGCAGCACCCGACAGGGCAATCAGCCCCAGCATTTT
.,once,TRBJ2-4,TRBV24-1,CATLPGGMVKNIQYF,TGTGCCACCCTGCCAGGGGGGATGGTCAAAAACATTCAGTACTTC
TRBD1,once,TRBJ2-7,TRBV19,CASSIDHGQGRREQYF,TGTGCCAGTAGTATAGATCACGGACAGGGAAGGAGGGAGCAGTACTTC
.,.,TRBJ1-2,TRBV11-1,CASSLARGSTYGYTF,TGTGCCAGCAGCTTAGCCCGCGGCAGCACCTATGGCTACACCTTC
TRBD1,.,TRBJ1-1,TRBV7-3,CASSSGGTEAFF,TGTGCCAGCAGTTCAGGGGGCACTGAAGCTTTCTTT
.,few,TRBJ1-1,TRBV5-6,CASSLVPQDTEAFF,TGTGCCAGCAGCTTGGTCCCCCAGGACACTGAAGCTTTCTTT
.,.,TRBJ2-4,TRBV27,CASSLDSFSKNIQYF,TGTGCCAGCAGTTTAGACAGTTTTTCCAAAAACATTCAGTACTTC
.,.,TRBJ2-5,TRBV11-2,CASSLGAPETQYF,TGTGCCAGCAGCCTAGGGGCCCCAGAGACCCAGTACTTC
.,.,TRBJ2-4,TRBV19,CASSIAAAKNIQYF,TGTGCCAGTAGTATTGCCGCGGCCAAAAACATTCAGTACTTC
.,.,TRBJ2-3,TRBV11-2,CASSPTGGPDTQYF,TGTGCCAGCAGCCCCACGGGGGGCCCAGATACGCAGTATTTT
TRBD1,.,TRBJ1-1,TRBV2,CASSVQGVNTEAFF,TGTGCCAGCAGTGTACAGGGGGTGAACACTGAAGCTTTCTTT
TRBD1,.,TRBJ1-6,TRBV3-1/TRBV3-2,CASSPEGTGISPLHF,TGTGCCAGCAGCCCCGAGGGGACAGGGATTTCACCCCTCCACTTT
TRBD1,.,TRBJ1-1,TRBV4-1,CASSQDPRQGYTEAFF,TGCGCCAGCAGCCAAGATCCGAGACAGGGGTACACTGAAGCTTTCTTT
.,.,TRBJ1-6,TRBV5-4,CASSPSLSSYNSPLHF,TGTGCCAGCAGCCCCTCCTTGAGCTCCTATAATTCACCCCTCCACTTT
.,.,TRBJ2-1,TRBV5-1,CASSLSGGFFSYNEQFF,TGCGCCAGCAGCCTGTCTGGGGGGTTCTTCTCCTACAATGAGCAGTTCTTC
.,.,TRBJ2-3,TRBV5-4,CASSLYTGGTDTQYF,TGTGCCAGCAGCTTGTATACCGGGGGCACAGATACGCAGTATTTT
.,.,TRBJ2-2,TRBV4-1,CASSRKGEFNTGELFF,TGCGCCAGCAGCAGAAAGGGGGAATTTAACACCGGGGAGCTGTTTTTT